These T cell receptor beta chains were read from a single sample in a study of blood T cell repertoires in COVID-19. Produced via immunoSEQ multiplex PCR; TCRdb's table is partial and in-frame only. The sample holds about 350,000 clones, roughly nine tenths seen once. The sequenced sample was peripheral blood. Every receptor here comes from a woman aged 60 to 75 with COVID-19, enrolled during active disease. Both conserved end residues are part of each CDR3. Each record gives: CDR3 length, J gene, V gene, CDR3 protein.

>14|TRBJ2-2|TRBV30
CAWSVGGYTGELFF
>14|TRBJ1-3|TRBV29-1
CSVVVRGSGNTIYF
>15|TRBJ1-2|TRBV5-1
CASPGGGRANYGYTF
>14|TRBJ2-3|TRBV7-6
CASSTRTRADTQYF
>15|TRBJ2-3|TRBV6-5
CASSFRLIGTDTQYF
>18|TRBJ2-6|TRBV6-1
CASSEALTWGAGANVLTF
>14|TRBJ2-7|TRBV5-1
CASRRDGLAYEQYF
>15|TRBJ1-2|TRBV7-9
CASSLPGTANYGYTF
>14|TRBJ1-2|TRBV18
CASSSQQGNYGYTF
>16|TRBJ1-1|TRBV4-1
CASSQEPATGNTEAFF
>14|TRBJ1-1|TRBV27
CASVPGGLDTEAFF
>16|TRBJ1-5|TRBV5-6
CASSLRTGGDLQPQHF
>12|TRBJ2-7|TRBV20-1
CSAGGQGYEQYF
>14|TRBJ2-7|TRBV6-6
CASSYGTGRYEQYF
>15|TRBJ1-2|TRBV6-5
CASSYTPGGNYGYTF
>15|TRBJ2-7|TRBV4-1
CASSQAASSSYEQYF
>15|TRBJ1-6|TRBV27
CASSLGGTGQAPLHF
>16|TRBJ1-3|TRBV19
CASSNSYRGAGNTIYF
>18|TRBJ1-2|TRBV21-1
CASSSSPGTGDPNYGYTF
>16|TRBJ2-3|TRBV5-1
CASSLTTGTGTDTQYF